The clone carrying this TCR beta chain was seen only once. What it binds is unknown. Trimming removed 2 bases from V and 2 bases from J; junction bases left unmatched: 3. The CDR3 totals 14 residues. Per germline, CDR1 SGHRS and CDR2 YFSETQ. Unique molecular identifiers had been added to the TCR beta cDNA libraries. The authors obtained roughly 0.5 million cDNA molecules from approximately 0.91 to 9.4 million T cells. TCRdb re-called the PCR reads through MiXCR, storing one row per CDR3 protein. Of under 200,000 distinct CDR3 sequences in the sample, roughly 40% were seen once. The record originates from a study of post-analysis software for immune sequencing data. Findings of the study overall: Controls' normalized Chao1 diversity significantly exceeded that of multiple sclerosis patients. F-measure co-clustering was strong for batch-matched samples. Elevated frequency relative to controls characterized several TRBV segments in patients, TRBV5-6, TRBV5-1 and TRBV20-1 among them.

Sample: blood, taken after autologous hematopoietic stem cell transplantation. V usage is TRBV5-1 and J usage is TRBJ1-1, with TRBD1 identical over 7 bases. This sequence originates from a girl aged 5-17 years with multiple sclerosis. This CDR3 is CASSLGTANTEAFF. CDR3 coding DNA: TGCGCCAGCAGCTTAGGGACAGCTAACACTGAAGCTTTCTTT. Looking up the rest from reference TRBV5-1 and TRBJ1-1 gives the full variable domain: KAGVTQTPRYLIKTRGQQVTLSCSPISGHRSVSWYQQTPGQGLQFLFEYFSETQRNKGNFPGRFSGRQFSNSRSEMNVSTLELGDSALYLCASSLGTANTEAFFGQGTRLTVV.